The 23 T cell receptor beta chains below come from one sample, sequenced in a study of blood T cell repertoires in COVID-19. Generated by immunoSEQ multiplex PCR, the TCRdb table keeps only in-frame clones and is missing some. In the table there are about 210,000 clones, 82% of which are singletons. The sample consisted of peripheral blood. These receptors originate from a woman between 70 and 85 years old with COVID-19, enrolled during active disease.

This clone has a single count. V gene TRBV6-5 combines with J gene TRBJ2-1, with TRBD2 identical over 14 bases. The CDR3 runs to 15 residues. Germline assignment: CDR1 MNHEY and CDR2 SVGAGI. Trimming took 5 bases from V and 8 from J; bases not matched to a gene: 5. CDR3 residues: CASSRLAGGPDEQFF. The DNA of the CDR3 is TGTGCCAGCAGTAGACTAGCGGGAGGGCCAGATGAGCAGTTCTTC.

V gene TRBV18 combines with J gene TRBJ2-7, with 9 positions matching TRBD2. Trimming removed 6 bases from V and 3 bases from J; junction bases left unmatched: 3. The germline gives CDR1 KGHSH, CDR2 LQKENI. The CDR3 contains 13 residues. Here the CDR3 reads CASSLAGSYEQYF. The CDR3 DNA reads TGTGCCAGCTCGCTAGCGGGAAGCTACGAGCAGTACTTC.

This chain uses TRBV28 with TRBJ1-5; 8 bases map to TRBD1. Germline V CDR1 and CDR2: MDHEN, SYDVKM. V lost 2 bases, J lost 6 bases, and 9 bases stayed unmatched. The CDR3 is made up of 16 amino acids. CDR3 loop: CASSLHGQGKGQPQHF. The DNA for the CDR3 is TGTGCCAGCAGTTTACACGGACAGGGTAAGGGTCAGCCCCAGCATTTT. Filled out from reference TRBV28 and TRBJ1-5, the complete variable domain reads DVKVTQSSRYLVKRTGEKVFLECVQDMDHENMFWYRQDPGLGLRLIYFSYDVKMKEKGDIPEGYSVSREKKERFSLILESASTNQTSMYLCASSLHGQGKGQPQHFGDGTRLSIL.

The rearrangement links TRBV30 to TRBJ1-5; D may be TRBD1 (5 bases). Trimming took off 4 bases at V and 0 bases at J, with 13 bases between the two ends. Germline V lookup: CDR1 GTSNPN, CDR2 SVGIG (reference sequence). The CDR3 loop spans 15 amino acids. This CDR3 is CAWKVGGNSNQPQHF. The CDR3 DNA sequence: TGTGCCTGGAAGGTTGGGGGGAATAGCAATCAGCCCCAGCATTTT.

This chain joins TRBV18 and TRBJ1-1; D ambiguous. V was clipped by 2 bases and J by 7 bases, with 11 bases between them. The CDR3 consists of 13 residues. CDR1 is KGHSH, CDR2 LQKENI, per germline. CDR3 protein: CASSPGQNYEAFF. Written as DNA, the CDR3 is TGTGCCAGCTCACCAGGCCAGAATTATGAAGCTTTCTTT.

This CDR3 is CASSPQGVPGNTIYF. CDR3 coding DNA: TGCGCCAGCAGCCCCCAGGGGGTGCCTGGAAACACCATATATTTT. This chain joins TRBV5-1 and TRBJ1-3; the match to TRBD1 covers 7 bases. The CDR3 has 15 residues. Germline trimming cut 4 bases from V and 2 bases from J; bases unmatched to any gene: 6. Germline V gene data show CDR1 as SGHRS and CDR2 as YFSETQ.

The chain is built from TRBV28 and TRBJ2-2; 7 bases align to TRBD1. With V trimmed by 0 bases and J by 4 bases, 2 bases remained unmatched. Germline values: CDR1 MDHEN, CDR2 SYDVKM. The CDR3 sequence is 15 residues long. The CDR3 nucleotides are TGTGCCAGCAGTTTATGGACAGGGTCCACCGGGGAGCTGTTTTTT. Encoded protein: CASSLWTGSTGELFF.

V and J are TRBV2 and TRBJ2-2; 9 nucleotides align to TRBD1. CDR3 length: 15 residues. Germline V gene sequence: CDR1 SNHLY, CDR2 FYNNEI. V shed 6 bases, J shed 1 base, and the junction held 3 bases outside the gene matches. The CDR3 sequence is CASRTGGMNTGELFF. The DNA for the CDR3 is TGTGCCAGCAGAACAGGGGGCATGAACACCGGGGAGCTGTTTTTT.

This sequence joins TRBV29-1 and TRBJ2-7; no firm D call. The CDR3 totals 14 residues. Trimming shortened V by 6 bases and J by 1 base, and 16 bases separated the two germline ends. Germline CDR1 is SQVTM and CDR2 is ANQGSEA. Written as DNA, the CDR3 is TGCAGCGTCTCTCTTGGGCTTACATCCTACGAGCAGTACTTC. Residues: CSVSLGLTSYEQYF.

The chain uses TRBV28 and TRBJ2-1; D is possibly TRBD2 (5 bases). The CDR3 is made up of 15 amino acids. From germline, CDR1 is MDHEN and CDR2 SYDVKM. The V end lost 9 bases, the J end lost 4 bases, and 19 bases lay between the germline ends. This CDR3 reads CARAEVGIGYNEQFF. The CDR3 nucleotides are TGTGCCAGAGCGGAGGTTGGCATCGGGTACAATGAGCAGTTCTTC.

The gene calls are TRBV6-2 or TRBV6-3 and TRBJ1-1; D might be TRBD1 (6 bases). CDR1 and CDR2 (germline): MNHEY, SVGEGT. The CDR3 has 14 residues. The V gene lost 1 base and the J gene lost 3 bases, with 9 bases spanning the gap. CDR3 amino acids: CASSYFRTDTEAFF. As DNA, the CDR3 is TGTGCCAGCAGTTACTTCAGGACAGACACTGAAGCTTTCTTT.

This clone has only one observation. V is TRBV7-2 and J is TRBJ2-7; 11 nucleotides line up with TRBD2. V dropped 5 bases and J dropped 5; count of bases not matched to a gene: 11. The CDR3 covers 16 residues. Germline V lookup: CDR1 SGHTA, CDR2 FQGNSA. CDR3 in DNA: TGTGCCAGCAGCCCTTCTAGCGGGAGGCCTTGGGACGAGCAGTACTTC. This sequence encodes CASSPSSGRPWDEQYF.

The rearrangement joins TRBV7-2 to TRBJ1-6; 10 positions match TRBD1. From germline, CDR1 is SGHTA and CDR2 FQGNSA. The CDR3 contains 17 residues. V lost 0 bases to trimming and J lost 5 bases; unmatched junction nucleotides: 4. The CDR3: CASSLAGQGRHNSPLHF. CDR3 DNA: TGTGCCAGCAGCTTAGCGGGACAGGGGAGGCATAATTCACCCCTCCACTTT.

This clone occurred many times. V and J are TRBV5-4 and TRBJ2-7; 8 nucleotides line up with TRBD1. Trimming took 4 bases from V and 5 from J; bases not matched to a gene: 5. The CDR3 extends over 13 amino acids. Germline V gene data show CDR1 as SGHNT and CDR2 as YYREEE (reference sequence). The chain's CDR3 is CASSMQGANEQYF. For the CDR3, the DNA is TGTGCCAGCAGCATGCAGGGGGCCAACGAGCAGTACTTC.

The chain has TRBV3-1 (or the pseudogene TRBV3-2) and TRBJ2-7; 11 bases fit TRBD2. This CDR3 is built from 20 residues. J lost 2 bases, V lost 0 bases, and 15 bases had no gene match. From germline, CDR1 is LGHDT and CDR2 YNNKEL (reference sequence). CDR3 region: CASSQELPEEGLAGTYEQYF. The CDR3 DNA is TGTGCCAGCAGCCAAGAGCTTCCGGAGGAAGGACTAGCGGGTACCTACGAGCAGTACTTC.

The chain uses TRBV27 and TRBJ1-2; D may be TRBD1 (6 bases). Trimming stripped 6 bases from V and 3 bases from J, with 23 bases between. CDR3 size: 17 residues. Germline CDR1 and CDR2: MNHEY and SMNVEV (reference sequence). The CDR3 DNA is TGTGCCAGCAGCCCCTTGGGTTCCGGGGGGCGAGACTATGGCTACACCTTC. Translating it yields CASSPLGSGGRDYGYTF.

The sample holds one count of this clone. CDR3 nucleotides: TGTGCCAGCATTTCCCGGGACAGGGGCGATTATAGGGAGACCCAGTACTTC. As protein: CASISRDRGDYRETQYF. This sequence joins TRBV7-9 and TRBJ2-5, with 10 bases that match TRBD1. The germline V gene encodes CDR1 SEHNR and CDR2 FQNEAQ (reference sequence). The CDR3 covers 17 residues. The trim removed 7 bases at V and 5 bases at J, leaving 16 bases unmatched. The full variable domain, with the rest looked up from reference TRBV7-9 and TRBJ2-5, is DTGVSQNPRHKITKRGQNVTFRCDPISEHNRLYWYRQTLGQGPEFLTYFQNEAQLEKSRLLSDRFSAERPKGSFSTLEIQRTEQGDSAMYLCASISRDRGDYRETQYFGPGTRLLVL.

The chain uses TRBV12-3 or TRBV12-4 and TRBJ2-7, with D hard to call. The CDR3 covers 13 residues. Trimming cost V 2 bases and J 2 bases, with 7 bases left between them. CDR3 in amino acids: CASSLTETYEQYF. CDR3 in DNA: TGTGCCAGCAGTTTAACAGAAACCTACGAGCAGTACTTC.

This clone has ten or more counts. The CDR3 protein is CASSLTGKNQPQHF. The CDR3 nucleotides read TGTGCCAGCAGTTTAACAGGGAAGAATCAGCCCCAGCATTTT. The V call is TRBV27, the J call TRBJ1-5; D may be TRBD1 (6 bases). V dropped 2 bases and J dropped 4 bases, with 9 bases sitting between them. The CDR3 spans 14 residues. CDR1 is MNHEY, CDR2 SMNVEV, per germline (reference sequence).

The J gene is TRBJ1-5, the V gene TRBV28; D is possibly TRBD1 (5 bases). The CDR3 totals 15 residues. Germline lookup yields CDR1 MDHEN and CDR2 SYDVKM. Trimming left V 2 bases short and J 5 bases short, with 13 bases between. The CDR3: CASSLAGRQDQPQHF. The CDR3 nucleotides are TGTGCCAGCAGTTTAGCGGGACGGCAAGATCAGCCCCAGCATTTT. The full variable domain, its missing parts supplied by reference TRBV28 and TRBJ1-5, is DVKVTQSSRYLVKRTGEKVFLECVQDMDHENMFWYRQDPGLGLRLIYFSYDVKMKEKGDIPEGYSVSREKKERFSLILESASTNQTSMYLCASSLAGRQDQPQHFGDGTRLSIL.

The chain couples TRBV30 to TRBJ2-7, with a tentative D call TRBD1 (6 bases). The CDR3 covers 13 residues. CDR1 and CDR2 from the germline V gene are GTSNPN and SVGIG (reference sequence). Trimming took off 2 bases at V and 5 bases at J, with 13 bases between the two ends. CDR3 bases: TGTGCCTGGAGTTTTTCCAGGGGCCACGAGCAGTACTTC. Encoded protein: CAWSFSRGHEQYF.

V gene TRBV5-1 combines with J gene TRBJ2-4, with D possibly being TRBD2 (7 bases). The V gene lost 2 bases and the J gene lost 0 bases, with 30 bases spanning the gap. The germline V gene has CDR1 SGHRS and CDR2 YFSETQ. The CDR3 length is 22 residues. CDR3 amino acids: CASSFSGGWTRTDNLAKNIQYF. The CDR3 DNA follows: TGCGCCAGCAGCTTCTCGGGTGGGTGGACTAGGACAGACAATCTAGCCAAAAACATTCAGTACTTC.

A remark on this clone: A read error may account for a junction end that differs from germline. The J gene is TRBJ2-5, the V gene TRBV11-2; D is unresolved. This CDR3 has 13 amino acids. From germline, CDR1 is SGHAT and CDR2 FQNNGV. For the CDR3, the DNA is TGTGCCAGCAGCTTAGTAAGATTTGGCTCGTTGGACTTC. This translates into CASSLVRFGSLDF. The full variable domain, with the rest looked up from reference TRBV11-2 and TRBJ2-5, is EAGVAQSPRYKIIEKRQSVAFWCNPISGHATLYWYQQILGQGPKLLIQFQNNGVVDDSQLPKDRFSAERLKGVDSTLKIQPAKLEDSAVYLCASSLVRFGSLDFGPGTRLLVL.